Below, 26 T cell receptor beta chains from the same sample are listed, as sequenced in a study of blood T cell repertoires in COVID-19 (dated by TCRdb to 2018 to 2021). The library relied on the immunoSEQ multiplex PCR assay. TCRdb obtained this table from immuneACCESS and retained in-frame rearrangements with V and J assigned. These tables miss some clones; where compared with another copy, unresolved V genes account for less than half of the shortfall, and the remainder is unexplained. Here the sample has over 150,000 clones; around 89% occur a single time. The ten top clones hold approximately 2.1% of the sample. Sequenced sample: peripheral blood. These receptors all come from a man in his fifties who had recovered from COVID-19.

This clone was counted between two and nine times. The chain carries TRBV27 and TRBJ1-1, with 7 positions matching TRBD1. Trimming at V came to 5 bases and at J to 1 base, leaving 7 bases not matched to a gene. The CDR3 covers 15 residues. In germline, CDR1 is MNHEY, CDR2 SMNVEV (reference sequence). The CDR3 nucleotides read TGTGCCAGCAGTAAGGGGGCTAGTAGGAACACTGAAGCTTTCTTT. It translates to CASSKGASRNTEAFF.

This clone was detected only once. The genes are TRBV3-1 (or the pseudogene TRBV3-2) and TRBJ2-4, with TRBD2 as a possible D gene (6 bases). CDR1 and CDR2 (germline): LGHDT, YNNKEL (reference sequence). The CDR3 is 19 amino acids. The V and J ends lost 3 bases and 5 bases respectively, with 26 bases between them. CDR3 nucleotides: TGTGCCAGCAGCCACCAACCGGGACTTCCATCCAACATAGAAAACATTCAGTACTTC. The encoded protein is CASSHQPGLPSNIENIQYF.

The V and J genes are TRBV5-1 and TRBJ2-5; D might be TRBD1 (5 bases). The CDR3 runs 13 residues. Germline CDR1 is SGHRS and CDR2 is YFSETQ. Between the trimmed V and J ends, which lost 6 bases and 5 bases, there was a span of 14 bases. CDR3 sequence reads: CASTTQGGETQYF. As DNA, the CDR3 is TGCGCCAGCACCACCCAGGGTGGGGAGACCCAGTACTTC.

This rearrangement joins TRBV5-1 to TRBJ2-1, with D tentatively TRBD1 (6 bases). This CDR3 spans 14 amino acids. Looked up from germline, CDR1 is SGHRS and CDR2 is YFSETQ. Trimming removed 4 bases at V and 4 bases at J, with 12 bases between. CDR3 residues: CASSLGQQYNEQFF. CDR3 bases: TGCGCCAGCAGCCTTGGACAGCAATACAATGAGCAGTTCTTC. Based on the CDR3 plus reference TRBV5-1 and TRBJ2-1, the full variable domain is KAGVTQTPRYLIKTRGQQVTLSCSPISGHRSVSWYQQTPGQGLQFLFEYFSETQRNKGNFPGRFSGRQFSNSRSEMNVSTLELGDSALYLCASSLGQQYNEQFFGPGTRLTVL.

The rearrangement links TRBV29-1 to TRBJ1-1, with a possible D match to TRBD1 (5 bases). The CDR3 sequence is 14 residues long. Germline assignment: CDR1 SQVTM and CDR2 ANQGSEA. V was shortened by 3 bases and J by 3 bases, with 14 bases between the two germline ends. The CDR3 loop is CSVDPGGGDTEAFF. CDR3 nucleotides: TGCAGCGTTGACCCCGGAGGAGGGGACACTGAAGCTTTCTTT.

The chain combines TRBV5-1 with TRBJ2-1; D might be TRBD1 (7 bases). Trimming stripped 4 bases from V and 0 bases from J, with 14 bases between. CDR1 is SGHRS, CDR2 YFSETQ, per germline. There are 16 residues in the CDR3. This CDR3 is CASSPTQGGSYNEQFF. Written as DNA, the CDR3 is TGCGCCAGCAGCCCGACCCAGGGGGGCTCCTACAATGAGCAGTTCTTC.

The chain combines TRBV27 with TRBJ1-1; no firm D call. V dropped 5 bases and J dropped 3 bases, with 16 bases sitting between them. The germline V gene has CDR1 MNHEY and CDR2 SMNVEV (reference sequence). The CDR3 totals 15 residues. As DNA, the CDR3 is TGTGCCAGCAGTCCCCGGGCCCGGGGAGACACTGAAGCTTTCTTT. Its translation is CASSPRARGDTEAFF.

The chain uses TRBV3-1 (or the pseudogene TRBV3-2) and TRBJ2-2; weak D call: TRBD2 (5 bases). The CDR3 extends over 15 amino acids. Germline CDR1 LGHDT, CDR2 YNNKEL (reference sequence). V was clipped by 7 bases and J by 0 bases, with 12 bases between them. CDR3 bases: TGTGCCAGCAACCTCCTCGGGGCGAACACCGGGGAGCTGTTTTTT. As protein: CASNLLGANTGELFF.

The chain joins TRBV6-6 to TRBJ1-1; D gene unclear. This CDR3 spans 13 amino acids. Trimming removed 8 bases at V and 3 bases at J, with 13 bases between. CDR1 and CDR2 (germline): MNHNY, SVGAGI (reference sequence). CDR3 nucleotides: TGTGCCAGCTTTAAGTCACGGGACACTGAAGCTTTCTTT. This encodes CASFKSRDTEAFF.

The genes are TRBV27 and TRBJ2-1; a weak D match, TRBD2 (5 bases). CDR1 MNHEY and CDR2 SMNVEV come from the germline V gene (reference sequence). The CDR3 extends over 15 amino acids. Trimming pared 3 bases from V and 6 bases from J, leaving 15 bases between. The CDR3 loop reads CASSFRLGEGNEQFF. CDR3 sequence (DNA): TGTGCCAGCAGTTTCAGGCTGGGAGAAGGCAATGAGCAGTTCTTC.

The V and J genes are TRBV9 and TRBJ2-3; the D gene is possibly TRBD2 (6 bases). Trimming took off 3 bases at V and 1 base at J, with 15 bases between the two ends. CDR1 SGDLS and CDR2 YYNGEE come from the germline V gene. The CDR3 covers 16 residues. CDR3 nucleotide sequence: TGTGCCAGCAGCGGGCCCCGGGAGAAGGGCACAGATACGCAGTATTTT. It encodes CASSGPREKGTDTQYF.

Here the CDR3 reads CASSKEGTGEVNYGYTF. Written as DNA, the CDR3 is TGTGCCAGCAGCAAAGAGGGGACAGGGGAAGTTAACTATGGCTACACCTTC. J is TRBJ1-2 and V is TRBV21-1; the table's D call TRBD1 went unverified against the DNA. TRBV21-1 is assigned pseudogene status. The CDR3 consists of 17 residues.

The chain carries TRBV5-1 and TRBJ2-3; D perhaps matches TRBD1 (7 bases). CDR3 size: 15 residues. Germline CDR1 reads SGHRS; CDR2 reads YFSETQ. Trimming removed 4 bases at V and 2 bases at J, with 14 bases between. This CDR3 reads CASSRQGGHTDTQYF. CDR3 nucleotide sequence: TGCGCCAGCAGCCGACAGGGAGGTCACACAGATACGCAGTATTTT.

CDR3 amino acids: CASSLSGTPDTQYF. Here the CDR3 DNA reads TGTGCCAGCAGTTTATCCGGGACACCAGATACGCAGTATTTT. This sequence joins TRBV27 and TRBJ2-3, with a tentative D call TRBD1 (6 bases). The CDR3 is 14 residues long. V lost 0 bases, J lost 4 bases, and 8 bases lay in between. Germline CDR1 reads MNHEY; CDR2 reads SMNVEV (reference sequence).

V and J are TRBV11-2 and TRBJ2-2; no reliable D call. The germline V and J ends were trimmed by 7 bases and 1 base, with 13 bases remaining between them. Germline V CDR1 and CDR2: SGHAT, FQNNGV. CDR3 length equals 15 residues. The CDR3 region has the DNA TGTGCCAGCACCCAATCGGGTCGGAACACCGGGGAGCTGTTTTTT. It translates to CASTQSGRNTGELFF.

The chain recombines TRBV29-1 with TRBJ1-4; no firm D call. The ends were cut back, 7 bases at V and 8 bases at J, with 14 bases in the middle. Germline CDR1 is SQVTM and CDR2 is ANQGSEA. This CDR3 contains 12 residues. In DNA, the CDR3 is TGCAGCGCCCAGGCGGACTGGGAAAAACTGTTTTTT. Residues: CSAQADWEKLFF.

Here the CDR3 reads CASSVAGSGRPYEQYF. Written as DNA, the CDR3 is TGTGCCAGCAGCGTAGCTGGTAGCGGGAGACCCTACGAGCAGTACTTC. This sequence joins TRBV9 and TRBJ2-7; 9 bases align to TRBD2. CDR1 is SGDLS and CDR2 is YYNGEE in the germline V gene. The length of the CDR3 is 16 residues. Trimming at V came to 0 bases and at J to 2 bases, leaving 6 bases not matched to a gene.

This clone was seen a handful of times. This chain links TRBV5-1 with TRBJ1-5, with unresolved D. Between the trimmed V and J ends, which lost 4 bases and 9 bases, there was a span of 8 bases. In germline, CDR1 is SGHRS, CDR2 YFSETQ. This CDR3 region has 11 residues. CDR3 loop: CASSLPGPQHF. The DNA of the CDR3 is TGCGCCAGCAGCCTTCCAGGGCCCCAGCATTTT.

This chain uses TRBV23-1 with TRBJ1-5; 12 bases agree with TRBD1. TRBV23-1 is an open reading frame whose function is uncertain. The junction had 9 bases not matched to a gene; V was cut back by 4 bases and J by 5 bases. The CDR3 has 17 amino acids. The chain's CDR3 is CASSRDRGRSEYQPQHF. Here the CDR3 DNA reads TGCGCCAGCAGTCGGGACAGGGGGCGAAGTGAGTATCAGCCCCAGCATTTT.

This clone was detected once. The J gene is TRBJ1-1, the V gene TRBV28; TRBD1 matches 7 bases. V lost 7 bases, J lost 8 bases, and 13 bases stayed unmatched. Germline CDR1 reads MDHEN; CDR2 reads SYDVKM. This CDR3 is 14 amino acids long. CDR3 protein: CASTGQQGQSEAFF. DNA of the CDR3: TGTGCCAGCACGGGGCAACAGGGGCAGAGCGAAGCTTTCTTT.

The chain is built from TRBV9 and TRBJ1-2, with TRBD1 identical over 7 bases. Germline V gene data show CDR1 as SGDLS and CDR2 as YYNGEE. The V and J ends lost 3 bases and 2 bases, in that order; junction bases with no gene match: 7. This CDR3 spans 15 amino acids. CDR3 sequence reads: CASSAGDSGNYGYTF. In nucleotides, the CDR3 is TGTGCCAGCAGCGCCGGGGACAGCGGGAACTATGGCTACACCTTC.

This clone was counted between two and nine times. The same CDR3 arises from other DNA sequences in this sample as well. This chain links TRBV4-3 with TRBJ2-7; D is uncertain. Germline CDR1 reads LGHNA; CDR2 reads YSLEER. Trimming stripped 0 bases from V and 2 bases from J, with 5 bases between. The CDR3 is made up of 13 amino acids. The CDR3 spells CASSQDRAYEQYF. CDR3 in DNA: TGCGCCAGCAGCCAAGATCGGGCCTACGAGCAGTACTTC.

J is TRBJ2-1 and V is TRBV21-1; the D segment call TRBD2 is taken from the table without a DNA check. TRBV21-1 is recorded as a pseudogene. The CDR3 is made up of 21 amino acids. Here the CDR3 DNA reads TGTGCCAGCAGCAAAGCAATAGCTAGCGGGAGGAAAAAGGGCTCCTACAATGAGCAGTTCTTC. Amino acids: CASSKAIASGRKKGSYNEQFF.

The V gene is TRBV25-1, the J gene TRBJ1-2; a possible D gene is TRBD1 (5 bases). V dropped 3 bases and J dropped 4 bases, with 12 bases sitting between them. CDR3 size: 14 residues. Germline V gene data show CDR1 as MGHDK and CDR2 as SYGVNS. The CDR3 loop reads CASSEEGASYGYTF. The CDR3 DNA follows: TGTGCCAGCAGTGAGGAAGGGGCCAGCTATGGCTACACCTTC.

This chain links TRBV28 with TRBJ1-5; a weak D match, TRBD1 (5 bases). The germline V gene has CDR1 MDHEN and CDR2 SYDVKM. The CDR3 is 14 residues long. Trimming shortened V by 6 bases and J by 6 bases, and 15 bases separated the two germline ends. CDR3 region: CASRRAPGGQPQHF. In DNA, the CDR3 is TGTGCCAGCAGGAGAGCCCCGGGGGGTCAGCCCCAGCATTTT.

The CDR3 here is CAWSAVGLEQYF. CDR3 nucleotide sequence: TGTGCCTGGAGTGCAGTGGGGCTCGAGCAGTACTTC. V is TRBV30 and J is TRBJ2-7; D possibly corresponds to TRBD1 (5 bases). The CDR3 consists of 12 residues. Germline V lookup: CDR1 GTSNPN, CDR2 SVGIG (reference sequence). V lost 1 base to trimming and J lost 6 bases, with 10 bases between them.